These 18 T cell receptor beta chains were sequenced from one sample in a study of T cells in Graves' hyperthyroidism and ophthalmopathy. What was amplified from RNA transcripts were TCR beta CDR3 regions. The HTBI primer set served for first-round RT-PCR of the TCR CDR3. TCRdb itself ran the multiplex PCR reads through MiXCR, one entry per CDR3 protein. The sample holds a few hundred thousand distinct CDR3 sequences, roughly 14% seen once. Sequencing was carried out using blood. The receptors come from a woman aged 18-35 years with Graves' hyperthyroidism that later progressed to Graves' ophthalmopathy.

This clonotype was detected once. The CDR3 protein is CASSLGRAWEPTEAFF. CDR3 nucleotide sequence: TGTGCCAGCAGCTTAGGGAGGGCTTGGGAACCCACTGAAGCTTTCTTT. The rearrangement links TRBV7-2 to TRBJ1-1; unclear D gene. Germline V lookup: CDR1 SGHTA, CDR2 FQGNSA. The CDR3 is 16 amino acids. The V end lost 1 base, the J end lost 4 bases, and 16 bases lay between the germline ends.

This clonotype has a count of ten or more. The rearrangement uses TRBV27 and TRBJ2-7, with 7 positions matching TRBD2. V shed 8 bases and J 3 bases; nucleotides not matched to a gene: 1. This CDR3 is 11 amino acids long. Germline V gene data show CDR1 as MNHEY and CDR2 as SMNVEV (reference sequence). CDR3 DNA sequence: TGTGCCAGCGGCGGGGGCTACGAGCAGTACTTC. It codes for CASGGGYEQYF.

This clonotype was observed many times. The chain couples TRBV7-8 to TRBJ2-1; D unresolved. The V end was cut by 1 base, the J end by 0 bases, with 10 bases between. The CDR3 contains 16 residues. CDR1 is SGHVS, CDR2 FQNEAQ, per germline. CDR3 in DNA: TGTGCCAGCAGCTTAGAAGGGCCTAGCTCCTACAATGAGCAGTTCTTC. It translates to CASSLEGPSSYNEQFF.

The V gene is TRBV19, the J gene TRBJ1-5; possible D gene TRBD1, 6 bases. Trimming removed 10 bases from V and 7 bases from J, with 20 bases in between. The CDR3 extends over 14 amino acids. CDR1 is LNHDA and CDR2 is SQIVND in the germline V gene (reference sequence). CDR3 amino acids: CATRQGPSFQPQHF. In DNA, the CDR3 is TGTGCCACCCGGCAGGGGCCATCTTTCCAGCCCCAGCATTTT.

At least ten counts were recorded for this clonotype. The J gene is TRBJ2-5, the V gene TRBV20-1; 12 bases align to TRBD2. This CDR3 comprises 16 residues. The germline gives CDR1 DFQATT, CDR2 SNEGSKA (reference sequence). V trimming: 3 bases; J trimming: 5 bases; junction bases outside the gene matches: 10. The CDR3 DNA follows: TGCAGTGCTAGGAGACTACTAGCGGGAGGCGATGAGACCCAGTACTTC. Translating gives CSARRLLAGGDETQYF.

This sequence joins TRBV12-3 or TRBV12-4 and TRBJ2-2; D gene uncertain. CDR3 length: 14 residues. Trimming cost V 7 bases and J 0 bases, with 9 bases left between them. The CDR3 reads CASIGDTNTGELFF. The CDR3 bases are TGTGCCAGCATCGGAGATACGAACACCGGGGAGCTGTTTTTT.

This clonotype was counted a few times. This chain links TRBV7-2 with TRBJ1-3, with a weak D call TRBD1 (5 bases). Trimming removed 0 bases from V and 3 bases from J, with 15 bases in between. CDR1 is SGHTA and CDR2 is FQGNSA in the germline V gene. This CDR3 has 17 amino acids. The CDR3 loop is CASSLAPGPGGGNTIYF. In DNA form, the CDR3 reads TGTGCCAGCAGCTTAGCCCCGGGACCCGGGGGTGGAAACACCATATATTTT.

Ten or more counts support this clonotype. The chain joins TRBV2 to TRBJ2-2, with 9 nucleotides matching TRBD1. After removal of 6 bases from V and 4 bases from J, the junction contained 3 bases not matched to a gene. Germline V gives CDR1 SNHLY, CDR2 FYNNEI. The CDR3 loop spans 14 amino acids. CDR3: CASRGTGPTGELFF. In nucleotides, the CDR3 is TGTGCCAGCAGGGGGACAGGGCCCACCGGGGAGCTGTTTTTT.

In its sample, this clonotype was seen many times. V and J are TRBV11-2 and TRBJ2-7, with unresolved D. Germline assignment: CDR1 SGHAT and CDR2 FQNNGV. CDR3 length: 15 amino acids. V was pared by 5 bases and J by 0 bases, with 14 bases between. The CDR3 spells CASSMSGPRSYEQYF. In nucleotides, the CDR3 is TGTGCCAGCAGCATGTCCGGGCCCCGCTCCTACGAGCAGTACTTC. Complete variable domain (other parts from reference TRBV11-2 and TRBJ2-7): EAGVAQSPRYKIIEKRQSVAFWCNPISGHATLYWYQQILGQGPKLLIQFQNNGVVDDSQLPKDRFSAERLKGVDSTLKIQPAKLEDSAVYLCASSMSGPRSYEQYFGPGTRLTVT.

This chain connects TRBV7-2 to TRBJ2-1; D possibly corresponds to TRBD2 (6 bases). CDR3 length equals 17 residues. V was trimmed by 5 bases and J by 0 bases, leaving 17 bases between them. Per germline, CDR1 SGHTA and CDR2 FQGNSA. The DNA for the CDR3 is TGTGCCAGCAGCCCGAGATGGGGGGAGCTCTCCTACAATGAGCAGTTCTTC. Translation: CASSPRWGELSYNEQFF.

This clonotype was seen ten or more times. The J gene is TRBJ2-2, the V gene TRBV20-1; 11 bases align to TRBD1. V shed 5 bases and J 2 bases; nucleotides not matched to a gene: 7. The V gene's germline CDR1 is DFQATT and CDR2 SNEGSKA (reference sequence). This CDR3 region has 16 residues. CDR3 DNA: TGCAGTGCTTTTAGCGGGACAGGGGGAAACACCGGGGAGCTGTTTTTT. Translated, it gives CSAFSGTGGNTGELFF.

For the CDR3, the DNA is TGTGCCAGCAGCGTAGATGACTTCCTTACGGGTGGCTACACCTTC. This codes for CASSVDDFLTGGYTF. V gene TRBV9 combines with J gene TRBJ1-2; no clear D gene. This CDR3 spans 15 amino acids. Germline CDR1 is SGDLS and CDR2 is YYNGEE. The V and J ends lost 0 bases and 7 bases respectively, with 16 bases between them. The variable domain in full, with the rest retrieved from reference TRBV9 and TRBJ1-2, is DSGVTQTPKHLITATGQRVTLRCSPRSGDLSVYWYQQSLDQGLQFLIQYYNGEERAKGNILERFSAQQFPDLHSELNLSSLELGDSALYFCASSVDDFLTGGYTFGSGTRLTVV.

This clonotype has ten or more counts. The chain uses TRBV12-3 or TRBV12-4 and TRBJ1-5; D is uncertain. The length of the CDR3 is 13 residues. V dropped 2 bases and J dropped 4 bases, with 6 bases sitting between them. CDR3 DNA: TGTGCCAGCAGTTTATCCCCTAATCAGCCCCAGCATTTT. Translating it yields CASSLSPNQPQHF.

This clonotype was found many times. V usage is TRBV15 and J usage is TRBJ2-1, with 9 positions matching TRBD1. The CDR3 consists of 14 residues. The germline V gene encodes CDR1 LNHNV and CDR2 YYDKDF (reference sequence). V was pared by 3 bases and J by 4 bases, with 1 base of the junction left unmatched. Here the CDR3 reads CATSRGQGYNEQFF. The CDR3 region has the DNA TGTGCCACCAGCAGGGGACAGGGTTACAATGAGCAGTTCTTC.

There are a few counts of this clonotype. V usage is TRBV15 and J usage is TRBJ1-3; D is uncertain. The germline V gene encodes CDR1 LNHNV and CDR2 YYDKDF (reference sequence). V lost 3 bases and J 8 bases, leaving 5 bases between the germline ends. The CDR3 extends over 11 amino acids. CDR3 loop: CATSRGDTIYF. For the CDR3, the DNA is TGTGCCACCAGCAGGGGAGACACCATATATTTT.

This clonotype appeared many times. V gene TRBV29-1 combines with J gene TRBJ1-5, with D possibly being TRBD1 (5 bases). The CDR3 contains 13 residues. Germline V CDR1 and CDR2: SQVTM, ANQGSEA. Trimming took off 5 bases at V and 2 bases at J, with 10 bases between the two ends. CDR3 loop: CSVSRDGNQPQHF. DNA for the CDR3: TGCAGCGTTTCCCGGGACGGCAATCAGCCCCAGCATTTT. Full variable domain (rest looked up from reference TRBV29-1 and TRBJ1-5): SAVISQKPSRDICQRGTSLTIQCQVDSQVTMMFWYRQQPGQSLTLIATANQGSEATYESGFVIDKFPISRPNLTFSTLTVSNMSPEDSSIYLCSVSRDGNQPQHFGDGTRLSIL.

This clonotype was observed at least ten times. The chain is built from TRBV24-1 and TRBJ2-3, with 14 bases matching TRBD2. Germline V CDR1 and CDR2: KGHDR, SFDVKD. V lost 4 bases, J lost 5 bases, and 10 bases stayed unmatched. The length of the CDR3 is 18 residues. The CDR3 DNA sequence: TGTGCCACCAGTGAACCGGGACTAGCGGGAGCTCCGGGAGATACGCAGTATTTT. This encodes CATSEPGLAGAPGDTQYF.

This clonotype showed up many times. The gene calls are TRBV18 and TRBJ1-4; D is unresolved. V lost 4 bases and J lost 0, with 6 bases in between. Germline V gives CDR1 KGHSH, CDR2 LQKENI. The CDR3 runs to 14 residues. CDR3 DNA sequence: TGTGCCAGCTCACAGGGTGCAACTAATGAAAAACTGTTTTTT. Protein sequence: CASSQGATNEKLFF. Variable domain in full (rest from reference TRBV18 and TRBJ1-4): NAGVMQNPRHLVRRRGQEARLRCSPMKGHSHVYWYRQLPEEGLKFMVYLQKENIIDESGMPKERFSAEFPKEGPSILRIQQVVRGDSAAYFCASSQGATNEKLFFGSGTQLSVL.